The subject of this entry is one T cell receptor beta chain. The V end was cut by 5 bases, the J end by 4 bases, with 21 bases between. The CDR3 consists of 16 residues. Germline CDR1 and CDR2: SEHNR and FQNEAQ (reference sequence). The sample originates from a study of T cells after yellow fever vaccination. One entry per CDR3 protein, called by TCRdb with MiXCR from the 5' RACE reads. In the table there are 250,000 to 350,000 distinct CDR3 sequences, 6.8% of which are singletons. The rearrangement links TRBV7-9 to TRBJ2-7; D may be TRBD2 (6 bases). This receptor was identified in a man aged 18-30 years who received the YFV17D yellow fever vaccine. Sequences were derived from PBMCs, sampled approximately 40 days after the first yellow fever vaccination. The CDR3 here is CASSPPSASGFYEQYF. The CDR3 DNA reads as TGTGCCAGCAGCCCCCCTAGCGCCAGCGGGTTTTACGAGCAGTACTTC.